Described below is a single TCR beta chain sequence and its context. Profiling relied on immunoSEQ multiplex PCR, and the TCRdb table lists in-frame clones only, not all of them. The sample has 80,000 to 90,000 clones; 75% to 90% are singletons. The data are from a study of blood T cell repertoires in COVID-19. Study overall: Collection of acute and convalescent COVID-19 samples took place in the United States, Italy and Spain. From T cells, B-cell-depleted T cells, or PBMCs came the material, which was cDNA or gDNA.

Trimming shortened V by 1 base and J by 3 bases, and 12 bases separated the two germline ends. The CDR3 has 14 amino acids. CDR1 and CDR2 (germline): SQVTM, ANQGSEA. Material for sequencing was peripheral blood. This receptor was identified in a man older than 75 with active or convalescent COVID-19. This chain joins TRBV29-1 and TRBJ1-1; D ambiguous. CDR3 sequence reads: CSVEVVAVYTEAFF. CDR3 sequence (DNA): TGCAGCGTTGAAGTGGTTGCGGTCTACACTGAAGCTTTCTTT.